The rows below give T cell receptor beta chains drawn from one sample of a study of blood T cell repertoires in COVID-19. Generated by immunoSEQ multiplex PCR, the TCRdb table keeps only in-frame clones and is missing some. The table lists over 150,000 clones, roughly 84% of them singletons. The specimen sequenced was peripheral blood. The source is a middle-aged woman with COVID-19, enrolled during active disease. Both conserved end residues are part of each CDR3. D genes are given only for firm matches. The size entry is marked missing in some rows and otherwise reads once, few, many or a size class.

clone size,V gene,D gene,J gene,CDR3 DNA,CDR3 protein
.,TRBV2,TRBD1,TRBJ1-5,TGTGCCAGCAAACTTATGGGACAGGGTAACAATCAGCCCCAGCATTTT,CASKLMGQGNNQPQHF
.,TRBV3-1/TRBV3-2,TRBD1,TRBJ1-2,TGTGCCAGCAGCCAGGGGGGACAGAGGGCCCCGAACTACACCTTC,CASSQGGQRAPNYTF
.,TRBV4-1,TRBD2,TRBJ2-1,TGCGCCAGCAGCCAAGACGCGGCGGGGGGCTACAATGAGCAGTTCTTC,CASSQDAAGGYNEQFF
.,TRBV19,.,TRBJ2-3,TGTGCCAGTAGTATCACGAGGACAGATACGCAGTATTTT,CASSITRTDTQYF
.,TRBV28,.,TRBJ2-3,TGTGCCAGCAGTCCCGGACAGTCCCGCTACACAGATACGCAGTATTTT,CASSPGQSRYTDTQYF
.,TRBV19,.,TRBJ1-1,TGTGCCAGTAACAGCCACGGGGATACTGAAGCTTTCTTT,CASNSHGDTEAFF
.,TRBV3-1/TRBV3-2,.,TRBJ2-7,TGTGCCAGCAGCCAAGGGGCAGGGGCTAACTACGAGCAGTACTTC,CASSQGAGANYEQYF
.,TRBV5-1,TRBD1,TRBJ1-1,TGCGCCAGCAGCTTACAGGGGGCTAGTAGCACTGAAGCTTTCTTT,CASSLQGASSTEAFF
.,TRBV28,TRBD1,TRBJ1-5,TGTGCCAGCAGGTCCCGGGACAGGGATTCATATAGCAATCAGCCCCAGCATTTT,CASRSRDRDSYSNQPQHF
once,TRBV27,.,TRBJ1-4,TGTGCCAGCAGGCCACGACCCGCTGGGGGCGAAAAACTGTTTTTT,CASRPRPAGGEKLFF
.,TRBV7-9,.,TRBJ1-1,TGTGCCAGCAGCTTATTCATGAACACTGAAGCTTTCTTT,CASSLFMNTEAFF
.,TRBV15,TRBD1,TRBJ1-2,TGTGCCACCAGCAGAGATCTCGGGACAGGGAAGGGCTACACCTTC,CATSRDLGTGKGYTF
.,TRBV7-9,TRBD1,TRBJ1-2,TGTGCCAGCAGCCCGATCGACAGGGGGTTGGGCTACACCTTC,CASSPIDRGLGYTF
.,TRBV6-5,.,TRBJ1-2,TGTGCCAGCGGGCTCGGTGACTATGGCTACACCTTC,CASGLGDYGYTF
few,TRBV3-1/TRBV3-2,.,TRBJ1-1,TGTGCCAGCCGAGGGGGCACTGAAGCTTTCTTT,CASRGGTEAFF
.,TRBV5-6,TRBD1,TRBJ1-5,TGTGCCAGCAGTCGGGACAGGGGCCAGCCCCAGCATTTT,CASSRDRGQPQHF
.,TRBV5-1,TRBD2,TRBJ2-3,TGCGCCAGCAGCCTTAGCGGGGTCCCCACAGATACGCAGTATTTT,CASSLSGVPTDTQYF
.,TRBV6-5,TRBD1,TRBJ2-1,TGTGCCAGCAGTTACAGGAGGGGGACAGGACAGAATGAGCAGTTCTTC,CASSYRRGTGQNEQFF
.,TRBV12-3/TRBV12-4,TRBD1,TRBJ1-3,TGTGCCAGTAGGGACAGAGCTGGAAACACCATATATTTT,CASRDRAGNTIYF
.,TRBV29-1,.,TRBJ1-2,TGCAGCACCCGAGGCGATGGCTACACCTTC,CSTRGDGYTF
.,TRBV5-1,.,TRBJ1-2,TGCGCCAGCAGCTTCCAGGGGACGGGCTTATCCTATGGCTACACCTTC,CASSFQGTGLSYGYTF
.,TRBV19,TRBD2,TRBJ2-7,TGTGCCAGTAGTGCCTCGTGGACTAGCTTCAACGAGCAGTACTTC,CASSASWTSFNEQYF
.,TRBV19,TRBD2,TRBJ2-2,TGTGCCAGTAGTACCCCCGGCGGGGGGGGACTCGCCGGGGAGCTGTTTTTT,CASSTPGGGGLAGELFF
.,TRBV19,.,TRBJ2-1,TGTGCCAGTACTCCTGACGGACAGTATGAGGACAATGAGCAGTTCTTC,CASTPDGQYEDNEQFF
.,TRBV5-1,.,TRBJ1-2,TGCGCCAGCAGCTTGGACAGGGAGAACCATGGCTACACCTTC,CASSLDRENHGYTF
.,TRBV7-9,.,TRBJ1-5,TGTGCCAGCAGCTTAGACGAGGATCAGCCCCAGCATTTT,CASSLDEDQPQHF
.,TRBV9,.,TRBJ2-7,TGTGCCAGCAGCGTAGCCCAGGGGACCTCCTACGAGCAGTACTTC,CASSVAQGTSYEQYF
.,TRBV7-9,TRBD2,TRBJ2-3,TGTGCCAGCAACCTCGGGCTAGCGGCAACAGATACGCAGTATTTT,CASNLGLAATDTQYF
.,TRBV28,.,TRBJ1-5,TGTGCCAGCTTTCCGGGAGGAAATAGCAATCAGCCCCAGCATTTT,CASFPGGNSNQPQHF